There are a few counts of the clone carrying this T cell receptor (beta chain). CDR3 length equals 14 residues. Germline values: CDR1 DFQATT, CDR2 SNEGSKA (reference sequence). Trimming removed 4 bases from V and 0 bases from J, with 13 bases in between. This sample stems from a study of regulatory T cells in long-lasting Graves disease. Time point in this sample: persistent/refractory GD, antithyroid drugs over 5 years with positive TRAb. PBMC RNA was the source of the TCR library. In building TCR beta libraries, iRepertoire HTBI primers were used together with Arm-PCR of CDR3 regions. TCRdb re-derived calls from the multiplex PCR reads in MiXCR, one entry per CDR3 protein. This sample has about 340,000 distinct CDR3 sequences, with about 20% found just once.

Sequencing used peripheral blood mononuclear cells (PBMCs), obtained when the disease was refractory, from a patient treated with antithyroid drugs. This chain joins TRBV20-1 and TRBJ2-7, with D possibly being TRBD2 (6 bases). The sequence derives from a female donor with Graves disease. This CDR3 is CSAMRGAVSYEQYF. The CDR3 DNA reads as TGCAGTGCTATGCGCGGGGCGGTCTCCTACGAGCAGTACTTC.